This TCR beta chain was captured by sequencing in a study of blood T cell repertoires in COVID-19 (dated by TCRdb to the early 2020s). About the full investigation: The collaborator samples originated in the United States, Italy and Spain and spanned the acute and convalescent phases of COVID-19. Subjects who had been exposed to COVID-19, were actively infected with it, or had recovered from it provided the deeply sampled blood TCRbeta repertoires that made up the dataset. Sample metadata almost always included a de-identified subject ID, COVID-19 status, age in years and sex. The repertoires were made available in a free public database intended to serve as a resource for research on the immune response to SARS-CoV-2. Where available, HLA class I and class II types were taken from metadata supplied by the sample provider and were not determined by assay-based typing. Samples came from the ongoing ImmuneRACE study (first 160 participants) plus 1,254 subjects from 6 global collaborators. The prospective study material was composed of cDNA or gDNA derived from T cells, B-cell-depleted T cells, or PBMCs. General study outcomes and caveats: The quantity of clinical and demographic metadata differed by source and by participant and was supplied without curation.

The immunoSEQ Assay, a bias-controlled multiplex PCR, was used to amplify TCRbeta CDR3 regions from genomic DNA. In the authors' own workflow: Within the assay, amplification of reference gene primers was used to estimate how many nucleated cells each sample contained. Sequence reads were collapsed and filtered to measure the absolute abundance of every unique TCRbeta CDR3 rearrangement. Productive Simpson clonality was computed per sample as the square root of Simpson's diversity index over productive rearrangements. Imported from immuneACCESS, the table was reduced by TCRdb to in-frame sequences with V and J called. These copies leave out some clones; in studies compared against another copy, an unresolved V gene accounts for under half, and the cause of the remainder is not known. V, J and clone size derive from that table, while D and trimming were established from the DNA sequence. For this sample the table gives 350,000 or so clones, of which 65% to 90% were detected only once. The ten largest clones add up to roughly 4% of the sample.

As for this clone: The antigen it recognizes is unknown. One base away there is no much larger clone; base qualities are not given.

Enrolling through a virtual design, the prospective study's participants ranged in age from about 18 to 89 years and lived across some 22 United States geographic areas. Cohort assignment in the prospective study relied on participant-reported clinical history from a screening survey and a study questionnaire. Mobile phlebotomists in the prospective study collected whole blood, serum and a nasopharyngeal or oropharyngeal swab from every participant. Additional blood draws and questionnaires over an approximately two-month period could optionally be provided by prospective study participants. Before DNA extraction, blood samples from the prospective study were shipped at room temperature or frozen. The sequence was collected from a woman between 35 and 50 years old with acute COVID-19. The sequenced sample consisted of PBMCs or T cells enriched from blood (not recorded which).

The CDR3 has the sequence CASSLLAAYEQYF. The nucleotide sequence reads as follows: TGTGCCAGCAGCCTACTAGCGGCGTACGAGCAGTACTTC. The rearranged segments are TRBV7-8 and TRBJ2-7, with 8 bases in between that match TRBD2. CDR1 and CDR2 (SGHVS, FQNEAQ) derive from the germline V gene. V lost 5 bases and J lost 4 bases, and the count of bases not matched to a germline gene is 4. The CDR3 measures 13 amino acids from cysteine to phenylalanine. The read is trimmed to its CDR3 DNA, 39 bases read in frame from base 1. This CDR3, with the reference TRBV7-8 and TRBJ2-7 proteins standing in past its ends, gives the full variable domain GAGVSQSPRYKVAKRGQDVALRCDPISGHVSLFWYQQALGQGPEFLTYFQNEAQLDKSGLPSDRFFAERPEGSVSTLKIQRTQQEDSAVYLCASSLLAAYEQYFGPGTRLTVT.